This TCR beta chain was identified in a study of T cell changes during pregnancy in multiple sclerosis. This CDR3 comprises 18 residues. Germline V gene data show CDR1 as SGHRS and CDR2 as YFSETQ. Trimming removed 1 base from V and 5 bases from J; junction bases left unmatched: 9. Only in-frame clones appear in the TCRdb table, and some are missing; sequencing was by immunoSEQ multiplex PCR. The sample lists tens of thousands of clones, 90% to 95% occurring once. The sample here was CD4+ T cells from peripheral blood mononuclear cells, taken before pregnancy. The sequence came from a female donor with multiple sclerosis, enrolled in a pregnancy study. V is TRBV5-1 and J is TRBJ1-4; the match to TRBD1 covers 12 bases. DNA of the CDR3: TGCGCCAGCAGCTTGTCCCCTGGGACAGGGGGCGGGAATGAAAAACTGTTTTTT. Amino acid sequence: CASSLSPGTGGGNEKLFF. Variable domain in full (rest from reference TRBV5-1 and TRBJ1-4): KAGVTQTPRYLIKTRGQQVTLSCSPISGHRSVSWYQQTPGQGLQFLFEYFSETQRNKGNFPGRFSGRQFSNSRSEMNVSTLELGDSALYLCASSLSPGTGGGNEKLFFGSGTQLSVL.